Following are 21 T cell receptor beta chains from one sample sequenced in a study of cytomegalovirus exposure and HLA in healthy donors. The PCR had 60 Vbeta and 13 Jbeta primers. The assay was immunoSEQ multiplex PCR, and TCRdb's table has in-frame clones only and misses some. The sample holds around 180,000 clones; around 80% are singletons and the top ten take 1.2% to 1.5%. Material for sequencing was PBMCs. Receptors originate from a woman between 25 and 40 years old in good health and CMV-seropositive.

The chain combines TRBV28 with TRBJ2-3; 8 positions agree with TRBD1. CDR1 is MDHEN, CDR2 SYDVKM, per germline. The length of the CDR3 is 15 residues. Unmatched junction bases numbered 5, after V lost 4 bases and J lost 2 bases. The CDR3 loop reads CASSSPGGPTDTQYF. The CDR3 DNA reads as TGTGCCAGCAGTTCACCAGGGGGCCCCACAGATACGCAGTATTTT.

The CDR3 nucleotides are TGTGCCAGCAGACCCCGGACAGGAGGGCATCAGCCCCAGCATTTT. Translation: CASRPRTGGHQPQHF. The chain combines TRBV28 with TRBJ1-5, with TRBD1 matching over 7 bases. Germline V gives CDR1 MDHEN, CDR2 SYDVKM. The CDR3 is 15 amino acids. V was pared by 6 bases and J by 5 bases, with 10 bases of the junction left unmatched.

The chain has TRBV29-1 and TRBJ1-2; the match to TRBD1 covers 8 bases. CDR1 and CDR2 (germline): SQVTM, ANQGSEA. The V and J ends lost 2 bases and 2 bases, in that order; junction bases with no gene match: 1. CDR3 length equals 13 residues. CDR3 residues: CSVEQGANYGYTF. For the CDR3, the DNA is TGCAGCGTTGAACAGGGGGCCAACTATGGCTACACCTTC.

This sequence joins TRBV29-1 and TRBJ1-1; 11 nucleotides line up with TRBD1. This CDR3 has 12 residues. Germline CDR1 and CDR2: SQVTM and ANQGSEA. Trimming took 4 bases from V and 11 from J; bases not matched to a gene: 6. The CDR3 nucleotides read TGCAGCGTTGGGGGACAGGGGGTAAAGGCTTTCTTT. It is translated as CSVGGQGVKAFF.

The rearrangement uses TRBV5-1 and TRBJ2-2; TRBD2 matches at 14 bases. Per germline, CDR1 SGHRS and CDR2 YFSETQ. J lost 4 bases, V lost 4 bases, and 3 bases had no gene match. This CDR3 has 16 amino acids. The CDR3 DNA follows: TGCGCCAGCAGCGGGGGACTAGCGGGAGCCACCGGGGAGCTGTTTTTT. Protein: CASSGGLAGATGELFF.

The genes are TRBV10-3 and TRBJ2-7, with TRBD2 identical over 13 bases. After removal of 3 bases from V and 6 bases from J, the junction contained 8 bases not matched to a gene. This CDR3 contains 16 residues. Germline CDR1 and CDR2: ENHRY and SYGVKD. The CDR3: CAISDPGLAGEAEQYF. The CDR3 nucleotides read TGTGCCATCAGTGACCCTGGACTAGCGGGAGAAGCCGAGCAGTACTTC.

V usage is TRBV2 and J usage is TRBJ2-5, with 8 bases matching TRBD2. The J call is in doubt because the DNA end fits TRBJ2-7 better. The CDR3 loop spans 15 amino acids. Per the germline V gene, CDR1 is SNHLY and CDR2 is FYNNEI. Written as DNA, the CDR3 is TGTGCCAGCAATCAACAGAGGACTAGCCCGGGCGAGCAGTACTTC. Amino acid sequence: CASNQQRTSPGEQYF.

This chain joins TRBV7-2 and TRBJ2-7; 9 bases match TRBD1. The CDR3 loop spans 15 amino acids. Losses at the gene ends were 0 bases for V and 7 bases for J; bases not matched to a gene: 7. In germline, CDR1 is SGHTA, CDR2 FQGNSA. The CDR3 loop reads CASSLAGTGFWEQYF. CDR3 DNA sequence: TGTGCCAGCAGCTTAGCCGGGACAGGGTTCTGGGAGCAGTACTTC. The variable domain in full, with the rest retrieved from reference TRBV7-2 and TRBJ2-7, is GAGVSQSPSNKVTEKGKDVELRCDPISGHTALYWYRQSLGQGLEFLIYFQGNSAPDKSGLPSDRFSAERTGGSVSTLTIQRTQQEDSAVYLCASSLAGTGFWEQYFGPGTRLTVT.

The chain uses TRBV9 and TRBJ2-7; 9 bases agree with TRBD2. This CDR3 comprises 13 residues. With V trimmed by 5 bases and J by 3 bases, 3 bases remained unmatched. Per germline, CDR1 SGDLS and CDR2 YYNGEE. The CDR3 region has the DNA TGTGCCAGCAGTGGCGGGAGGGGCTACGAGCAGTACTTC. Protein sequence: CASSGGRGYEQYF.

The chain recombines TRBV11-2 with TRBJ1-1; 7 nucleotides match TRBD1. V lost 2 bases, J lost 7 bases, and 7 bases stayed unmatched. The CDR3 spans 14 residues. Per the germline V gene, CDR1 is SGHAT and CDR2 is FQNNGV. The CDR3 loop reads CASSLTLRGIEAFF. The CDR3 DNA reads TGTGCCAGCAGCTTAACTCTCAGGGGGATTGAAGCTTTCTTT. Looking up the rest from reference TRBV11-2 and TRBJ1-1 gives the full variable domain: EAGVAQSPRYKIIEKRQSVAFWCNPISGHATLYWYQQILGQGPKLLIQFQNNGVVDDSQLPKDRFSAERLKGVDSTLKIQPAKLEDSAVYLCASSLTLRGIEAFFGQGTRLTVV.

A few counts support this clone. J is TRBJ1-1 and V is TRBV4-3; TRBD1 matches 10 bases. The germline V gene encodes CDR1 LGHNA and CDR2 YSLEER. After removal of 5 bases from V and 0 bases from J, the junction contained 6 bases not matched to a gene. The CDR3 spans 16 residues. CDR3 bases: TGCGCCAGCAGCTTAGGGACAGGGGCTTTGAACACTGAAGCTTTCTTT. This translates into CASSLGTGALNTEAFF.

The rearrangement joins TRBV30 to TRBJ1-2, with a possible D match to TRBD1 (6 bases). CDR3 length: 14 residues. Germline values: CDR1 GTSNPN, CDR2 SVGIG (reference sequence). Trimming stripped 2 bases from V and 0 bases from J, with 10 bases between. In nucleotides, the CDR3 is TGTGCCTGGAGTTTGGGGGCTTCTAACTATGGCTACACCTTC. Translating gives CAWSLGASNYGYTF.

The chain joins TRBV25-1 to TRBJ2-5; tentatively, D is TRBD1 (7 bases). Germline V gives CDR1 MGHDK, CDR2 SYGVNS. The CDR3 has 14 residues. Trimming took off 6 bases at V and 4 bases at J, with 15 bases between the two ends. CDR3: CASSYRGGGETQYF. The DNA of the CDR3 is TGTGCCAGCAGCTACAGGGGAGGAGGAGAGACCCAGTACTTC.

The chain links TRBV5-4 to TRBJ2-5, with D possibly matching TRBD1 (6 bases). From germline, CDR1 is SGHNT and CDR2 YYREEE (reference sequence). The CDR3 sequence is 13 residues long. Trimming removed 5 bases at V and 4 bases at J, with 12 bases between. The CDR3 region has the DNA TGTGCCAGCAGTTATCTAGGGGGAGAGACCCAGTACTTC. Its protein product is CASSYLGGETQYF.

V usage is TRBV27 and J usage is TRBJ2-7; possibly TRBD2 for D (6 bases). Looked up from germline, CDR1 is MNHEY and CDR2 is SMNVEV (reference sequence). The CDR3 loop spans 14 amino acids. V dropped 5 bases and J dropped 3 bases, with 14 bases sitting between them. CDR3 sequence: CASSLGGSHYEQYF. In DNA, the CDR3 is TGTGCCAGCAGTCTAGGAGGGTCCCACTACGAGCAGTACTTC.

This rearrangement joins TRBV4-3 to TRBJ1-2, with unresolved D. The CDR3 has 17 residues. The germline V gene encodes CDR1 LGHNA and CDR2 YSLEER. The V end lost 0 bases, the J end lost 6 bases, and 20 bases lay between the germline ends. CDR3 region: CASSQDSSYLRTHGYTF. CDR3 nucleotides: TGCGCCAGCAGCCAAGATAGCAGCTACCTGCGGACTCATGGCTACACCTTC.

The chain recombines TRBV30 with TRBJ1-1, with D uncertain. This CDR3 is built from 13 residues. V lost 4 bases to trimming and J lost 4 bases, with 13 bases between them. Germline V CDR1 and CDR2: GTSNPN, SVGIG (reference sequence). The chain's CDR3 is CAWTVSRGTEAFF. The DNA for the CDR3 is TGTGCCTGGACAGTTTCCCGAGGCACTGAAGCTTTCTTT.

The V and J genes are TRBV4-2 and TRBJ2-1; 9 bases fit TRBD2. V gave up 2 bases and J gave up 8 bases; unmatched junction bases: 10. The length of the CDR3 is 16 residues. Germline CDR1 and CDR2: LGHNA and YNFKEQ. CDR3 DNA: TGTGCCAGCAGCCAATTGCGGGTAGCGGGAGAGGATGAGCAGTTCTTC. This codes for CASSQLRVAGEDEQFF.

The J gene is TRBJ1-1, the V gene TRBV27, with 9 bases lining up with TRBD1. The V gene end was trimmed by 5 bases and the J gene end by 10 bases; junction bases not matched to a gene: 11. The CDR3 has 14 amino acids. Germline assignment: CDR1 MNHEY and CDR2 SMNVEV (reference sequence). The CDR3 DNA sequence: TGTGCCAGCAGTCCGGGACAGGGCTCGATTGTAGCTTTCTTT. Encoded protein: CASSPGQGSIVAFF.

This clone was observed a single time. The chain has TRBV19 and TRBJ2-1, with 7 bases identical to TRBD2. The CDR3 loop spans 14 amino acids. Germline CDR1 and CDR2: LNHDA and SQIVND (reference sequence). The ends lost 1 base at V and 9 bases at J; junction bases unmatched: 6. CDR3 sequence: CASSIGEGFPEQFF. CDR3 nucleotides: TGTGCCAGTAGTATAGGGGAGGGGTTTCCTGAGCAGTTCTTC. The full variable domain, in which reference TRBV19 and TRBJ2-1 provide the parts outside the CDR3, is DGGITQSPKYLFRKEGQNVTLSCEQNLNHDAMYWYRQDPGQGLRLIYYSQIVNDFQKGDIAEGYSVSREKKESFPLTVTSAQKNPTAFYLCASSIGEGFPEQFFGPGTRLTVL.

The chain carries TRBV29-1 and TRBJ2-2; D gene unclear. Germline CDR1 is SQVTM and CDR2 is ANQGSEA. V dropped 3 bases and J dropped 2 bases, with 10 bases sitting between them. CDR3 size: 14 residues. In DNA form, the CDR3 reads TGCAGCGTTGATCGAACTACTAACACCGGGGAGCTGTTTTTT. Protein sequence: CSVDRTTNTGELFF.